This TCR beta chain emerged from a study of beta chain features in type 1 diabetes. Study overall: Age and gender were similar between patients and healthy donors, as were cell yields.

Findings and limits, study-wide: Type 1 diabetes patients had VDJ junctions that carried fewer insertions and more deletions. Although PCR might favor shorter templates, it would do so equally in patients and controls.

The whole isolated RNA underwent reverse transcription, so sequencing captured expressed TCRB transcripts. TCRdb keeps only in-frame clones here, not all; method: immunoSEQ multiplex PCR. The table lists roughly 310,000 clones, 9.5% to 11% of them singletons, with around 0.015% in the top ten. Sorting produced populations that all topped 95% purity. Germline CDR1 is MNHEY and CDR2 is SMNVEV (reference sequence). The CDR3 runs to 13 residues. Trimming took 5 bases from V and 8 from J, leaving 15 bases between them. This clone was recorded a few times. What it recognizes is unknown. The sequenced material came from naive CD4+ T cells from blood. The receptor was derived from a woman aged 25-40 years in good health. This rearrangement joins TRBV27 to TRBJ1-2; D is perhaps TRBD1 (6 bases). CDR3 in amino acids: CASSPTGYSGYTF. CDR3 bases: TGTGCCAGCAGTCCAACAGGGTATTCGGGCTACACCTTC.